Shown below are 32 T cell receptor beta chains from a single sample sequenced in a study of radiotherapy plus CTLA-4 blockade in lung cancer. Assay used: immunoSEQ multiplex PCR; TCRdb lists only in-frame clones, some missing. The sample holds 45,000 or so clones, 55% to 80% seen once. Source: peripheral blood, taken from a patient treated with radiotherapy plus ipilimumab. Every receptor here comes from a human donor with non-small cell lung cancer who had a complete response to radiotherapy plus ipilimumab.

The sample holds a few counts of this clone. The chain has TRBV4-2 and TRBJ2-1; 8 bases agree with TRBD2. V lost 5 bases and J lost 7; bases outside the gene matches: 13. The CDR3 spans 16 residues. The V gene's germline CDR1 is LGHNA and CDR2 YNFKEQ. The CDR3 coding sequence is TGTGCCAGCAGCACCCGGGGAGCGGGAGTTTCGAATGAGCAGTTCTTC. It encodes CASSTRGAGVSNEQFF.

The CDR3 coding sequence is TGTGCCAGCAGTTACAGTAGAAGATTGGTCGGAGAGACCCAGTACTTC. It codes for CASSYSRRLVGETQYF. This rearrangement joins TRBV6-5 to TRBJ2-5; D unresolved. Germline-derived CDR1 and CDR2 are MNHEY and SVGAGI. Trimming took 2 bases from V and 4 from J, leaving 17 bases between them. This CDR3 spans 16 amino acids.

The genes are TRBV6-5 and TRBJ1-1; no reliable D call. V was pared by 8 bases and J by 4 bases, with 17 bases between. CDR1 is MNHEY and CDR2 is SVGAGI in the germline V gene. The CDR3 spans 14 residues. Written as DNA, the CDR3 is TGTGCCAGCTCAAAAGGCGGGAGAGGCACTGAAGCTTTCTTT. Translation gives CASSKGGRGTEAFF.

This clone occurred a few times. The CDR3 loop reads CASSYSTLVYNEQFF. The DNA for the CDR3 is TGTGCCAGCAGTTACTCGACTCTAGTTTACAATGAGCAGTTCTTC. The chain couples TRBV6-5 to TRBJ2-1; D gene uncertain. The CDR3 runs to 15 residues. CDR1 MNHEY and CDR2 SVGAGI come from the germline V gene. V lost 0 bases, J lost 4 bases, and 10 bases lay in between.

The chain joins TRBV6-1 to TRBJ2-5; 12 bases match TRBD2. Per germline, CDR1 MNHNS and CDR2 SASEGT. V dropped 2 bases and J dropped 3; count of bases not matched to a gene: 10. There are 18 residues in the CDR3. This CDR3 is CASSERASGRVPKETQYF. CDR3 coding DNA: TGTGCCAGCAGTGAAAGGGCTAGCGGGAGGGTACCGAAAGAGACCCAGTACTTC.

V is TRBV27 and J is TRBJ2-1; 10 bases line up with TRBD2. The CDR3 contains 17 residues. The V segment lost 3 bases and the J segment 2 bases; nucleotides outside the gene matches: 7. Germline CDR1 reads MNHEY; CDR2 reads SMNVEV (reference sequence). The DNA for the CDR3 is TGTGCCAGCAGTTTCCTTAGCGGGAGGAGGCCCTACAATGAGCAGTTCTTC. Protein sequence: CASSFLSGRRPYNEQFF.

The sample holds a few counts of this clone. The chain uses TRBV5-4 and TRBJ1-3; 7 nucleotides match TRBD1. The trim removed 4 bases at V and 2 bases at J, leaving 6 bases unmatched. The germline CDR1 and CDR2 sequences are SGHNT and YYREEE (reference sequence). CDR3 size: 15 residues. Written as DNA, the CDR3 is TGTGCCAGCAGCCTCCCCGACAGGGCTGGAAACACCATATATTTT. Protein sequence: CASSLPDRAGNTIYF. The whole variable domain, filled in from reference TRBV5-4 and TRBJ1-3, reads ETGVTQSPTHLIKTRGQQVTLRCSSQSGHNTVSWYQQALGQGPQFIFQYYREEENGRGNFPPRFSGLQFPNYSSELNVNALELDDSALYLCASSLPDRAGNTIYFGEGSWLTVV.

This sequence joins TRBV2 and TRBJ2-1; D not certain. V shed 5 bases and J shed 1 base, with 9 bases lying between them. Germline V gene data show CDR1 as SNHLY and CDR2 as FYNNEI. This CDR3 contains 14 residues. CDR3 region: CASSRDGSYNEQFF. The DNA for the CDR3 is TGTGCCAGCAGTCGCGACGGGTCCTACAATGAGCAGTTCTTC.

The chain combines TRBV4-2 with TRBJ2-3; TRBD2 matches 12 bases. CDR3 length: 19 amino acids. The germline V gene encodes CDR1 LGHNA and CDR2 YNFKEQ. Trimming removed 1 base from V and 5 bases from J; junction bases left unmatched: 13. CDR3 sequence (DNA): TGTGCCAGCAGCCAAGCTTGGGGGCTCCGACTAGCGGGAGAAGATACGCAGTATTTT. Residues: CASSQAWGLRLAGEDTQYF.

This clone has only one observation. The chain recombines TRBV5-6 with TRBJ2-7; tentative D call: TRBD2 (5 bases). The CDR3 spans 14 residues. Trimming stripped 2 bases from V and 2 bases from J, with 11 bases between. Germline V gene sequence: CDR1 SGHDT, CDR2 YYEEEE. DNA for the CDR3: TGTGCCAGCAGCTTAGTAGCGAAACCCTACGAGCAGTACTTC. Protein product: CASSLVAKPYEQYF.

On this clone itself: Sequence at one end of the junction differs from germline and may be a read error. CDR3 nucleotide sequence: TGTGCCACCATTAGCGGGGACGCCTGGAACACTGGGGAGCTGTTTTTT. Protein product: CATISGDAWNTGELFF. The chain links TRBV19 to TRBJ2-2, with TRBD2 matching 8 bases. The length of the CDR3 is 16 residues. Germline V CDR1 and CDR2: LNHDA, SQIVND (reference sequence). The full variable domain, with the rest looked up from reference TRBV19 and TRBJ2-2, is DGGITQSPKYLFRKEGQNVTLSCEQNLNHDAMYWYRQDPGQGLRLIYYSQIVNDFQKGDIAEGYSVSREKKESFPLTVTSAQKNPTAFYLCATISGDAWNTGELFFGEGSRLTVL.

The CDR3 here is CAWTGGAEWVPGELFF. CDR3 sequence (DNA): TGTGCCTGGACTGGGGGCGCCGAATGGGTTCCCGGGGAGCTGTTTTTT. The V and J genes are TRBV30 and TRBJ2-2; tentative D call: TRBD1 (6 bases). Trimming stripped 4 bases from V and 6 bases from J, with 21 bases between. CDR3 length: 16 residues. Per the germline V gene, CDR1 is GTSNPN and CDR2 is SVGIG (reference sequence).

This rearrangement joins TRBV6-1 to TRBJ2-2; no definite D call. This CDR3 contains 13 residues. Trimming took off 7 bases at V and 4 bases at J, with 10 bases between the two ends. Per the germline V gene, CDR1 is MNHNS and CDR2 is SASEGT. For the CDR3, the DNA is TGTGCCAGCAAAGATGCAGGCACCGGGGAGCTGTTTTTT. As protein: CASKDAGTGELFF.

CDR3 bases: TGTGCCAGCAGCGTCGACAGGGCTGATTCACCCCTCCACTTT. It is translated as CASSVDRADSPLHF. The chain carries TRBV9 and TRBJ1-6; 7 bases are a match to TRBD1. The CDR3 is 14 amino acids. The germline V gene has CDR1 SGDLS and CDR2 YYNGEE. Germline trimming cut 2 bases from V and 8 bases from J; bases unmatched to any gene: 4.

This sequence joins TRBV28 and TRBJ1-1, with 7 bases fitting TRBD1. The CDR3 contains 14 residues. V lost 6 bases and J lost 5; bases outside the gene matches: 9. CDR1 and CDR2 from the germline V gene are MDHEN and SYDVKM. The CDR3 bases are TGTGCCAGCAGCAACAACAGGGGTAAGACTGAAGCTTTCTTT. Its translation is CASSNNRGKTEAFF.

This sequence joins TRBV28 and TRBJ2-3; 7 bases fit TRBD1. Germline V gene sequence: CDR1 MDHEN, CDR2 SYDVKM. V trimming: 5 bases; J trimming: 4 bases; junction bases outside the gene matches: 6. The CDR3 length is 14 residues. CDR3 in DNA: TGTGCCAGCAGTGAACCGACAGGGTCAGATACGCAGTATTTT. Translation gives CASSEPTGSDTQYF.

This clone was seen only a few times. V is TRBV7-9 and J is TRBJ2-7; D is possibly TRBD1 (6 bases). The CDR3 covers 15 residues. The germline V gene has CDR1 SEHNR and CDR2 FQNEAQ (reference sequence). Trimming shortened V by 0 bases and J by 5 bases, and 14 bases separated the two germline ends. The CDR3 DNA follows: TGTGCCAGCAGCTTAGCGCTAAGGACAGCCCACGAGCAGTACTTC. This codes for CASSLALRTAHEQYF. The whole variable domain, filled in from reference TRBV7-9 and TRBJ2-7, reads DTGVSQNPRHKITKRGQNVTFRCDPISEHNRLYWYRQTLGQGPEFLTYFQNEAQLEKSRLLSDRFSAERPKGSFSTLEIQRTEQGDSAMYLCASSLALRTAHEQYFGPGTRLTVT.

The table lists this clone with a few counts. The V gene is TRBV10-1, the J gene TRBJ1-5; 9 nucleotides line up with TRBD1. The CDR3 consists of 13 residues. The germline CDR1 and CDR2 sequences are WNHNN and SYGVQD (reference sequence). The trim removed 5 bases at V and 9 bases at J, leaving 5 bases unmatched. The CDR3 sequence: CASSQDRGAPQHF. The DNA for the CDR3 is TGCGCCAGCAGTCAGGACAGGGGTGCGCCCCAGCATTTT.

This clone has only a few counts. The rearrangement joins TRBV5-5 to TRBJ1-1, with D perhaps matching TRBD1 (5 bases). The CDR3 loop spans 14 amino acids. The germline V gene has CDR1 SGHKS and CDR2 YYEKEE (reference sequence). Trimming cost V 0 bases and J 4 bases, with 10 bases left between them. CDR3 residues: CASSLAGGGTEAFF. The DNA for the CDR3 is TGTGCCAGCAGCTTGGCGGGGGGTGGCACTGAAGCTTTCTTT.

The CDR3 sequence is CASSIQGREPQHF. CDR3 coding DNA: TGCGCCAGCAGCATACAGGGTCGGGAGCCCCAGCATTTT. The chain has TRBV5-1 and TRBJ1-5, with a weak D call TRBD1 (6 bases). The CDR3 has 13 residues. V shed 4 bases and J shed 8 bases, with 13 bases lying between them. Germline CDR1 SGHRS, CDR2 YFSETQ.

This chain uses TRBV7-9 with TRBJ2-5; TRBD1 agrees at 7 bases. This CDR3 region has 14 residues. V gave up 5 bases and J gave up 1 base; unmatched junction bases: 4. CDR1 and CDR2 from the germline V gene are SEHNR and FQNEAQ (reference sequence). CDR3 sequence: CASSKGQVQETQYF. The CDR3 nucleotides are TGTGCCAGCAGCAAAGGACAGGTCCAAGAGACCCAGTACTTC.

The chain has TRBV18 and TRBJ1-1, with unresolved D. CDR1 is KGHSH, CDR2 LQKENI, per germline. V dropped 5 bases and J dropped 0 bases, with 19 bases sitting between them. The CDR3 covers 17 residues. For the CDR3, the DNA is TGTGCCAGCTCATATCGTGCGGCCGGGTTAATGAACACTGAAGCTTTCTTT. Its protein is CASSYRAAGLMNTEAFF. The full variable domain, its missing parts supplied by reference TRBV18 and TRBJ1-1, is NAGVMQNPRHLVRRRGQEARLRCSPMKGHSHVYWYRQLPEEGLKFMVYLQKENIIDESGMPKERFSAEFPKEGPSILRIQQVVRGDSAAYFCASSYRAAGLMNTEAFFGQGTRLTVV.

Worth noting for this clone: The limits of the CDR3 on the DNA are not certain, so only TCRdb's listed CDR3 is given. The chain joins TRBV6-1 to TRBJ2-2; TRBD2 is the table's D call, not checked against the DNA. In germline, CDR1 is MNHNS, CDR2 SASEGT. Inclusive of both ends, the CDR3 amounts to 15 amino acids. CDR3 protein: CASSEGTFGAGELFF.

This chain connects TRBV30 to TRBJ2-7; D is undetermined. The CDR3 has 11 amino acids. V was pared by 3 bases and J by 4 bases, with 7 bases between. Per the germline V gene, CDR1 is GTSNPN and CDR2 is SVGIG (reference sequence). CDR3 protein: CAWSLRYEQYF. The DNA of the CDR3 is TGTGCCTGGAGCCTGAGGTACGAGCAGTACTTC.

This chain joins TRBV28 and TRBJ2-3, with 8 bases aligning to TRBD2. Germline V gene lookup returns CDR1 MDHEN and CDR2 SYDVKM. The CDR3 covers 16 residues. Trimming removed 6 bases from V and 6 bases from J; junction bases left unmatched: 14. The CDR3 spells CASSIPAGVMSDTQYF. The CDR3, as DNA: TGTGCCAGCAGCATACCAGCGGGAGTGATGTCGGATACGCAGTATTTT.

The chain couples TRBV6-1 to TRBJ1-4; D may be TRBD1 (6 bases). V shed 3 bases and J shed 7 bases, with 9 bases lying between them. The germline V gene has CDR1 MNHNS and CDR2 SASEGT. The CDR3 spans 13 residues. The CDR3 sequence: CASSDRGSEKLFF. Written as DNA, the CDR3 is TGTGCCAGCAGTGACAGGGGCTCTGAAAAACTGTTTTTT.

The rearrangement links TRBV15 to TRBJ1-2; D may be TRBD1 (5 bases). The CDR3 has 16 residues. V shed 0 bases and J shed 2 bases, with 13 bases lying between them. The germline CDR1 and CDR2 sequences are LNHNV and YYDKDF (reference sequence). Here the CDR3 reads CATSRDRGTRNYGYTF. Written as DNA, the CDR3 is TGTGCCACCAGCAGAGATCGCGGGACTCGAAACTATGGCTACACCTTC.

This chain links TRBV4-1 with TRBJ2-5, with a possible D match to TRBD2 (5 bases). The CDR3 extends over 15 amino acids. Trimming took off 4 bases at V and 4 bases at J, with 16 bases between the two ends. Germline CDR1 and CDR2: MGHRA and YSYEKL. CDR3 in DNA: TGCGCCAGCAGCCCCGGACTGCCTCGGGGAGAGACCCAGTACTTC. This gives the protein CASSPGLPRGETQYF.

Details on this clone: Other nucleotide sequences from this sample produce the same CDR3. This chain links TRBV6-1 with TRBJ2-1; D is possibly TRBD1 (5 bases). V was cut by 6 bases and J by 4 bases, with 10 bases left in between. Germline-derived CDR1 and CDR2 are MNHNS and SASEGT. The CDR3 has 13 residues. CDR3 coding DNA: TGTGCCAGCAGAGGGGTGGGTTACAATGAGCAGTTCTTC. Encoded protein: CASRGVGYNEQFF.

CDR3 nucleotides: TGCGCCAGCAGCTTGGTGGCCCAACTAGCGGGGTCCTACGAGCAGTACTTC. Translating gives CASSLVAQLAGSYEQYF. The gene calls are TRBV5-1 and TRBJ2-7; TRBD2 agrees at 10 bases. Germline CDR1 SGHRS, CDR2 YFSETQ. The CDR3 consists of 17 residues. Unmatched junction bases numbered 7, after V lost 0 bases and J lost 1 base.

This chain connects TRBV6-1 to TRBJ1-2; D ambiguous. Trimming removed 3 bases at V and 4 bases at J, with 12 bases between. The CDR3 length is 14 residues. Germline V gene lookup returns CDR1 MNHNS and CDR2 SASEGT. The CDR3 protein is CASSEERFSYGYTF. The CDR3 DNA reads as TGTGCCAGCAGTGAGGAGCGGTTCAGCTATGGCTACACCTTC.

The chain uses TRBV6-5 and TRBJ1-2; possible D gene TRBD1, 6 bases. The germline V and J ends were trimmed by 2 bases and 3 bases, with 7 bases remaining between them. The CDR3 consists of 13 residues. Germline loops: CDR1 MNHEY, CDR2 SVGAGI. CDR3 amino acids: CASSYEGDYGYTF. The CDR3 DNA is TGTGCCAGCAGTTACGAGGGGGACTATGGCTACACCTTC.